This is a list of T cell receptor beta chains from one sample in a study of cytomegalovirus exposure and HLA in healthy donors. TCRdb's table, derived via immunoSEQ multiplex PCR, lists solely in-frame clones and lacks some. The sample includes around 93,000 clones, approximately 83% seen only once; the top ten take about 3.8%. The sample taken for sequencing was PBMCs. The origin of the receptors is a man between 45 and 60 years old in good health and CMV-seronegative. CDR3s include the opening cysteine and the closing phenylalanine or tryptophan. Each record gives: clone size, D gene, V gene, J gene, CDR3 protein, CDR3 DNA. A D gene is named only where the DNA matches it firmly. The listing skips clone size in some rows; elsewhere it reads once, few, many or a size class.

clone size: .
D gene: TRBD1
V gene: TRBV7-2
J gene: TRBJ1-1
CDR3 protein: CASSSDRETEAFF
CDR3 DNA: TGTGCCAGCAGTTCCGACAGGGAGACTGAAGCTTTCTTT

clone size: .
D gene: TRBD1
V gene: TRBV19
J gene: TRBJ1-5
CDR3 protein: CASRGTGESNQPQHF
CDR3 DNA: TGTGCCAGTAGGGGGACAGGGGAGAGCAATCAGCCCCAGCATTTT

clone size: few
D gene: .
V gene: TRBV5-1
J gene: TRBJ1-1
CDR3 protein: CASSSTRGARTEAFF
CDR3 DNA: TGCGCCAGCAGCTCAACCCGGGGGGCGAGGACTGAAGCTTTCTTT

clone size: .
D gene: TRBD2
V gene: TRBV4-1
J gene: TRBJ2-1
CDR3 protein: CASSQTTSGRFYEQFF
CDR3 DNA: TGCGCCAGCAGCCAGACGACTAGCGGGAGGTTCTATGAGCAGTTCTTC

clone size: .
D gene: .
V gene: TRBV5-1
J gene: TRBJ1-2
CDR3 protein: CASSLDSGEGGYTF
CDR3 DNA: TGCGCCAGCAGCTTGGATTCAGGGGAGGGTGGCTACACCTTC

clone size: .
D gene: .
V gene: TRBV15
J gene: TRBJ1-3
CDR3 protein: CATSIYGSSGNTIYF
CDR3 DNA: TGTGCCACCAGCATATACGGGAGCTCTGGAAACACCATATATTTT

clone size: .
D gene: TRBD2
V gene: TRBV4-2
J gene: TRBJ2-7
CDR3 protein: CASSQGGGTSGGYEQYF
CDR3 DNA: TGTGCCAGCAGCCAAGGGGGTGGGACTAGCGGAGGCTACGAGCAGTACTTC

clone size: .
D gene: TRBD2
V gene: TRBV4-1
J gene: TRBJ2-3
CDR3 protein: CASSSGTSGSYTDTQYF
CDR3 DNA: TGCGCCAGCAGCTCCGGGACTAGCGGGAGTTACACAGATACGCAGTATTTT

clone size: few
D gene: TRBD1
V gene: TRBV6-6
J gene: TRBJ2-3
CDR3 protein: CASTPRGQGTDTQYF
CDR3 DNA: TGTGCCAGCACCCCCCGGGGACAGGGCACAGATACGCAGTATTTT

clone size: few
D gene: .
V gene: TRBV9
J gene: TRBJ1-3
CDR3 protein: CASSLGAVGSTGNTIYF
CDR3 DNA: TGTGCCAGCAGTCTAGGGGCGGTAGGTTCTACTGGAAACACCATATATTTT

clone size: few
D gene: TRBD2
V gene: TRBV28
J gene: TRBJ2-3
CDR3 protein: CASSPQRTRVLRLEDTQYF
CDR3 DNA: TGTGCCAGCAGTCCGCAGAGGACTAGGGTTTTACGGCTCGAGGATACGCAGTATTTT

clone size: .
D gene: TRBD2
V gene: TRBV5-4
J gene: TRBJ2-1
CDR3 protein: CASSLLSGRRGNEQFF
CDR3 DNA: TGTGCCAGCAGCTTACTTAGCGGGAGGAGGGGCAATGAGCAGTTCTTC

clone size: .
D gene: .
V gene: TRBV18
J gene: TRBJ2-7
CDR3 protein: CASSPSPGQGSGYEQYF
CDR3 DNA: TGTGCCAGCTCACCCTCGCCAGGACAGGGTAGCGGGTACGAGCAGTACTTC

clone size: .
D gene: TRBD2
V gene: TRBV29-1
J gene: TRBJ2-1
CDR3 protein: CSVEDYAGTSGSLDEQFF
CDR3 DNA: TGCAGCGTTGAAGACTACGCCGGGACTAGCGGGAGTTTGGATGAGCAGTTCTTC

clone size: .
D gene: TRBD2
V gene: TRBV30
J gene: TRBJ2-1
CDR3 protein: CAWTGGLANEQFF
CDR3 DNA: TGTGCCTGGACAGGGGGACTAGCGAATGAGCAGTTCTTC

clone size: .
D gene: TRBD1
V gene: TRBV2
J gene: TRBJ2-7
CDR3 protein: CASSLGQGLYGQYF
CDR3 DNA: TGTGCCAGCAGTCTTGGACAGGGTCTTTATGGGCAGTACTTC

clone size: .
D gene: .
V gene: TRBV30
J gene: TRBJ1-5
CDR3 protein: CAWSEGVRNQPQHF
CDR3 DNA: TGTGCCTGGAGTGAAGGGGTTCGCAATCAGCCCCAGCATTTT

clone size: .
D gene: TRBD1
V gene: TRBV28
J gene: TRBJ1-1
CDR3 protein: CASSLLQGGNTEAFF
CDR3 DNA: TGTGCCAGCAGTTTACTACAGGGGGGGAACACTGAAGCTTTCTTT

clone size: .
D gene: TRBD1
V gene: TRBV2
J gene: TRBJ1-5
CDR3 protein: CASSLDRVAGQPQHF
CDR3 DNA: TGTGCCAGCAGCTTGGACAGGGTTGCAGGTCAGCCCCAGCATTTT

clone size: few
D gene: TRBD1
V gene: TRBV13
J gene: TRBJ2-7
CDR3 protein: CASSLNPGGGEQYF
CDR3 DNA: TGTGCCAGCAGCTTAAATCCAGGGGGCGGGGAGCAGTACTTC

clone size: .
D gene: TRBD1
V gene: TRBV28
J gene: TRBJ2-7
CDR3 protein: CASSPPDRADEQYF
CDR3 DNA: TGTGCCAGCAGTCCCCCGGACAGGGCCGACGAGCAGTACTTC

clone size: .
D gene: .
V gene: TRBV2
J gene: TRBJ2-7
CDR3 protein: CASGSSYEQYF
CDR3 DNA: TGTGCCAGCGGGAGCTCCTACGAGCAGTACTTC

clone size: few
D gene: .
V gene: TRBV7-9
J gene: TRBJ2-5
CDR3 protein: CASSSQETQYF
CDR3 DNA: TGTGCCAGCAGCTCTCAAGAGACCCAGTACTTC

clone size: .
D gene: .
V gene: TRBV9
J gene: TRBJ2-7
CDR3 protein: CASSVGGARVHEQYF
CDR3 DNA: TGTGCCAGCAGCGTAGGAGGTGCCAGGGTCCACGAGCAGTACTTC

clone size: .
D gene: .
V gene: TRBV19
J gene: TRBJ1-5
CDR3 protein: CASSMGAGNQPQHF
CDR3 DNA: TGTGCCAGTAGTATGGGCGCAGGGAATCAGCCCCAGCATTTT

clone size: .
D gene: TRBD1
V gene: TRBV6-6
J gene: TRBJ1-5
CDR3 protein: CASRGQVLSNQPQHF
CDR3 DNA: TGTGCCAGCAGGGGACAGGTTCTAAGCAATCAGCCCCAGCATTTT

clone size: few
D gene: TRBD2
V gene: TRBV6-6
J gene: TRBJ2-5
CDR3 protein: CAASGSETQYF
CDR3 DNA: TGTGCCGCCAGCGGGAGCGAGACCCAGTACTTC

clone size: .
D gene: TRBD1
V gene: TRBV19
J gene: TRBJ1-5
CDR3 protein: CASIRQGGGNQPQHF
CDR3 DNA: TGTGCCAGTATCCGACAGGGGGGAGGCAATCAGCCCCAGCATTTT

clone size: once
D gene: TRBD1
V gene: TRBV6-1
J gene: TRBJ1-1
CDR3 protein: CASSHGQGREAFF
CDR3 DNA: TGTGCCAGCAGTCATGGACAGGGGCGGGAAGCTTTCTTT

clone size: .
D gene: TRBD2
V gene: TRBV6-5
J gene: TRBJ2-1
CDR3 protein: CASSLAGVRPNEQFF
CDR3 DNA: TGTGCCAGCAGTCTAGCGGGAGTACGGCCCAATGAGCAGTTCTTC

clone size: .
D gene: TRBD1
V gene: TRBV19
J gene: TRBJ1-5
CDR3 protein: CASPRGISGTVGNQPQHF
CDR3 DNA: TGTGCCAGCCCGCGCGGAATTAGTGGGACAGTGGGCAATCAGCCCCAGCATTTT

clone size: .
D gene: .
V gene: TRBV19
J gene: TRBJ2-7
CDR3 protein: CATSPRDSAYEQYF
CDR3 DNA: TGTGCCACCTCCCCCCGGGACTCCGCGTACGAGCAGTACTTC

clone size: .
D gene: TRBD2
V gene: TRBV30
J gene: TRBJ2-7
CDR3 protein: CAWSGREGYSYEQYF
CDR3 DNA: TGTGCCTGGAGTGGTAGGGAGGGATACTCCTACGAGCAGTACTTC